This T cell receptor beta chain comes out of a study of somatic mutations in cytotoxic T cells in rheumatoid arthritis. The study's findings and limits: Patients with a largest CD8+ clone exceeding 20% of CD8+ cells numbered about an eighth of the 65.

A word on this clone: Its antigen is currently unknown.

This table comes from immunoSEQ multiplex PCR, and its TCRdb copy is limited to in-frame clones, with some not included. This table has over 3,000 clones, about 74% appearing once. This sequence was found in an adult with rheumatoid arthritis. The specimen sequenced was CD8+ T cells sorted from blood.

The CDR3 here is CASRTGDYNEQFF. The CDR3 nucleotides read TGTGCCTCGCGGACAGGGGACTACAATGAGCAGTTCTTC. J is TRBJ2-1 and V is TRBV30, with 9 nucleotides matching TRBD1. The CDR3 consists of 13 residues. V was pared by 7 bases and J by 3 bases, with 4 bases of the junction left unmatched. Germline CDR1 is GTSNPN and CDR2 is SVGIG (reference sequence). The entire variable domain, with the rest obtained from reference TRBV30 and TRBJ2-1, is as follows: SQTIHQWPATLVQPVGSPLSLECTVEGTSNPNLYWYRQAAGRGLQLLFYSVGIGQISSEVPQNLSASRPQDRQFILSSKKLLLSDSGFYLCASRTGDYNEQFFGPGTRLTVL.